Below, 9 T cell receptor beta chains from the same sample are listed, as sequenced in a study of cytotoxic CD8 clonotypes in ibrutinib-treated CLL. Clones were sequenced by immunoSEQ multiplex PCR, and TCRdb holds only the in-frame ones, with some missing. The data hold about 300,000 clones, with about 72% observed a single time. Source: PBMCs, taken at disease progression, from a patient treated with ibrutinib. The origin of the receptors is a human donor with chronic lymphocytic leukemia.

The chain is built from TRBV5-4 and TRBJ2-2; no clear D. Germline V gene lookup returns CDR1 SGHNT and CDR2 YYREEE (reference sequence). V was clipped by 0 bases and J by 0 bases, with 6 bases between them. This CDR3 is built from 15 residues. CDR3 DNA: TGTGCCAGCAGCTTGGGTACTACGAACACCGGGGAGCTGTTTTTT. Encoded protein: CASSLGTTNTGELFF.

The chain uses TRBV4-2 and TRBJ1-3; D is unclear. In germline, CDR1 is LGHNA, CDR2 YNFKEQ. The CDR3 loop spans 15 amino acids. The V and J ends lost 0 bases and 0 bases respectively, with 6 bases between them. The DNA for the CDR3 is TGTGCCAGCAGCCAAGATTTGAGCTCTGGAAACACCATATATTTT. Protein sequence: CASSQDLSSGNTIYF.

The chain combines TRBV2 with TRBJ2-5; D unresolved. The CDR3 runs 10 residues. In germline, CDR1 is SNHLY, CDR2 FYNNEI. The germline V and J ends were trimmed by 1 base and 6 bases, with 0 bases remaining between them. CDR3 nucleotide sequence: TGTGCCAGCAGTGAAGAGACCCAGTACTTC. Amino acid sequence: CASSEETQYF.

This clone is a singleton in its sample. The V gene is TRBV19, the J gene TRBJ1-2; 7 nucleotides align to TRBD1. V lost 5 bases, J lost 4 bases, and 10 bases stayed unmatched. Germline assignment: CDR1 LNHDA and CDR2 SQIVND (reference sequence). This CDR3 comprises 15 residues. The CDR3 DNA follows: TGTGCCAGTAGTTTTGAGGGGGCGCCGGGCTATGGCTACACCTTC. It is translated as CASSFEGAPGYGYTF.

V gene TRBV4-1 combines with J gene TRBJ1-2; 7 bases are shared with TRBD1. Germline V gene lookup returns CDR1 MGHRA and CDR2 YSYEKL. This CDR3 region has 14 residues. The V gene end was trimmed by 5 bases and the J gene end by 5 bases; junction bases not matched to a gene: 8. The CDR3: CASSVRTGTYGYTF. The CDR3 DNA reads TGCGCCAGCAGCGTCCGGACAGGCACATATGGCTACACCTTC.

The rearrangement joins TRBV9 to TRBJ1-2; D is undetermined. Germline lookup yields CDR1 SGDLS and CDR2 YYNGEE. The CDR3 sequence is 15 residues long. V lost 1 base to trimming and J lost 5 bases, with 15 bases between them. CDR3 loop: CASSVNARVSYGYTF. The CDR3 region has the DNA TGTGCCAGCAGCGTAAACGCCCGGGTATCTTATGGCTACACCTTC.

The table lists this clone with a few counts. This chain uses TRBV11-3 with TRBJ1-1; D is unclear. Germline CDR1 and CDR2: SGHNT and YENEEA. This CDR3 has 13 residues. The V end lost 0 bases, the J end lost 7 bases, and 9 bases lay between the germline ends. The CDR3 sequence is CASSLDGQHEAFF. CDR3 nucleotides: TGTGCCAGCAGCTTAGATGGGCAGCATGAAGCTTTCTTT. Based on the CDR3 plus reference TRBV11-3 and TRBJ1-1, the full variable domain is EAGVVQSPRYKIIEKKQPVAFWCNPISGHNTLYWYLQNLGQGPELLIRYENEEAVDDSQLPKDRFSAERLKGVDSTLKIQPAELGDSAVYLCASSLDGQHEAFFGQGTRLTVV.

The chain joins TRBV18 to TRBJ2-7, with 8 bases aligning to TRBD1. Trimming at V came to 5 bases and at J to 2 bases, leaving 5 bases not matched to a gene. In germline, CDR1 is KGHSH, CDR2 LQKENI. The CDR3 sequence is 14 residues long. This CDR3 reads CASSSGTGPYEQYF. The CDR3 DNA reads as TGTGCCAGCTCATCGGGGACAGGCCCCTACGAGCAGTACTTC.

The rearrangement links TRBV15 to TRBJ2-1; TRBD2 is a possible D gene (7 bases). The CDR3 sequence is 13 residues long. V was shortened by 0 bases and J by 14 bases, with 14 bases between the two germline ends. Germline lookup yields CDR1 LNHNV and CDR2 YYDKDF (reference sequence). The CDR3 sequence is CATSRDPGGGKFF. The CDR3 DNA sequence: TGTGCCACCAGCAGAGATCCGGGGGGCGGTAAGTTCTTC.